The 20 T cell receptor beta chains presented below share a single source sample, sequenced in a study of sequential checkpoint blockade in melanoma. Assay used: immunoSEQ multiplex PCR; TCRdb lists only in-frame clones, some missing. The sample contains about 37,000 clones, more than 25% of which appear only once. Stated treatment: randomized to nivolumab then ipilimumab (arm A) or the reverse (arm B). The material sequenced was tumor tissue (inferred from file names), taken from a patient given nivolumab and ipilimumab in sequence. These receptors came from a human donor with melanoma.

This clone was detected only a few times. The chain joins TRBV11-3 to TRBJ2-7, with 8 nucleotides matching TRBD2. Trimming cost V 6 bases and J 4 bases; bases outside gene matches: 11. Per the germline V gene, CDR1 is SGHNT and CDR2 is YENEEA. CDR3 length: 15 amino acids. In nucleotides, the CDR3 is TGTGCCAGCAGTAAAGGCCGAGCGGGGGATTACGAGCAGTACTTC. Translating gives CASSKGRAGDYEQYF.

This clone was seen a handful of times. The chain employs TRBV6-8 and TRBJ1-1, with D perhaps matching TRBD1 (5 bases). Germline V gene lookup returns CDR1 MNHGY and CDR2 SAAAGT. This CDR3 is 16 amino acids long. Trimming removed 0 bases from V and 1 base from J, with 12 bases in between. The CDR3 sequence is CASSYSSRGTNTEAFF. In DNA form, the CDR3 reads TGTGCCAGCAGTTACTCGTCCCGGGGGACGAACACTGAAGCTTTCTTT.

The DNA for the CDR3 is TGTGCCACCAGCCCCATCTTGGGGACAGATACGCAGTATTTT. Translating gives CATSPILGTDTQYF. The chain combines TRBV15 with TRBJ2-3; D unresolved. CDR1 LNHNV and CDR2 YYDKDF come from the germline V gene (reference sequence). This CDR3 region has 14 residues. Trimming pared 5 bases from V and 3 bases from J, leaving 12 bases between.

The V call is TRBV6-8, the J call TRBJ1-1; weak D call: TRBD1 (6 bases). V shed 5 bases and J shed 3 bases, with 19 bases lying between them. The CDR3 covers 16 residues. Germline V gene sequence: CDR1 MNHGY, CDR2 SAAAGT. The CDR3 DNA reads as TGTGCCAGCAGTAAAATCGGGTCAGGGGTTGACACTGAAGCTTTCTTT. Translation gives CASSKIGSGVDTEAFF.

This chain joins TRBV7-7 and TRBJ2-1; 9 bases line up with TRBD2. J lost 7 bases, V lost 1 base, and 5 bases had no gene match. Germline assignment: CDR1 SSHAT and CDR2 FNYEAQ (reference sequence). This CDR3 is 15 amino acids long. The CDR3 protein is CASSLGGGALNEQFF. For the CDR3, the DNA is TGTGCCAGCAGCTTAGGCGGGGGGGCCCTTAATGAGCAGTTCTTC.

The chain combines TRBV28 with TRBJ1-2; 9 bases line up with TRBD1. The trim removed 7 bases at V and 5 bases at J, leaving 2 bases unmatched. Germline V gene lookup returns CDR1 MDHEN and CDR2 SYDVKM. The CDR3 sequence is 12 residues long. CDR3 region: CASIQGAYGYTF. In DNA form, the CDR3 reads TGTGCCAGCATACAGGGGGCGTATGGCTACACCTTC.

The count of this clone is one. The chain links TRBV19 to TRBJ2-2; the D is unclear. Trimming took off 7 bases at V and 0 bases at J, with 18 bases between the two ends. Germline CDR1 LNHDA, CDR2 SQIVND (reference sequence). This CDR3 has 17 residues. The CDR3: CASNGPRKFANTGELFF. CDR3 DNA: TGTGCCAGTAATGGCCCCAGGAAGTTCGCGAACACCGGGGAGCTGTTTTTT.

This clone was detected many times. The V gene is TRBV11-3, the J gene TRBJ2-3; D is ambiguous. Germline CDR1 is SGHNT and CDR2 is YENEEA. This CDR3 has 14 amino acids. Trimming stripped 1 base from V and 2 bases from J, with 7 bases between. The chain's CDR3 is CASSLVSDTDTQYF. Here the CDR3 DNA reads TGTGCCAGCAGCTTAGTTTCAGACACAGATACGCAGTATTTT.

The chain recombines TRBV10-3 with TRBJ2-7; TRBD1 is a possible D gene (6 bases). Trimming took off 2 bases at V and 3 bases at J, with 11 bases between the two ends. CDR3 length: 14 amino acids. From germline, CDR1 is ENHRY and CDR2 SYGVKD. This CDR3 reads CAISETQGFYEQYF. CDR3 nucleotide sequence: TGTGCCATCAGTGAGACACAGGGTTTCTACGAGCAGTACTTC.

This clone was observed a handful of times. The chain is built from TRBV9 and TRBJ2-1, with 8 bases lining up with TRBD2. V was clipped by 0 bases and J by 4 bases; unmatched bases: 15. From germline, CDR1 is SGDLS and CDR2 YYNGEE. The CDR3 spans 19 residues. This CDR3 is CASSVASTVAGGEYNEQFF. The CDR3 region has the DNA TGTGCCAGCAGCGTAGCTTCAACTGTGGCGGGGGGCGAATACAATGAGCAGTTCTTC.

This chain joins TRBV28 and TRBJ1-5; no reliable D call. The length of the CDR3 is 15 residues. V gave up 6 bases and J gave up 10 bases, with 22 bases separating them. Germline CDR1 MDHEN, CDR2 SYDVKM. DNA for the CDR3: TGTGCCAGCAGACCCGGATTCATTTGGAGTGGACCCCAGCATTTT. Protein product: CASRPGFIWSGPQHF. Full variable domain (missing parts from reference TRBV28 and TRBJ1-5): DVKVTQSSRYLVKRTGEKVFLECVQDMDHENMFWYRQDPGLGLRLIYFSYDVKMKEKGDIPEGYSVSREKKERFSLILESASTNQTSMYLCASRPGFIWSGPQHFGDGTRLSIL.

This clone occurred a few times. The chain carries TRBV6-8 and TRBJ2-3; the D gene could be TRBD1 or TRBD2 (7 bases each). The CDR3 length is 15 residues. Germline CDR1 reads MNHGY; CDR2 reads SAAAGT. V lost 3 bases and J lost 7, with 17 bases in between. The CDR3, as DNA: TGTGCCAGCAGTTATGGCGGCAGGGGGGGAAATACGCAGTATTTT. It translates to CASSYGGRGGNTQYF.

This clone has just a few counts. The rearrangement uses TRBV18 and TRBJ2-3; maybe TRBD1 (5 bases). The germline CDR1 and CDR2 sequences are KGHSH and LQKENI. Trimming stripped 3 bases from V and 10 bases from J, with 14 bases between. The CDR3 is 13 residues long. CDR3 bases: TGTGCCAGCTCACCCATGACAGACGGTGCGCAGTATTTT. It translates to CASSPMTDGAQYF.

Only a few counts were recorded for this clone. The V and J genes are TRBV6-8 and TRBJ1-1, with D hard to call. The length of the CDR3 is 15 residues. Germline V gene sequence: CDR1 MNHGY, CDR2 SAAAGT. V was cut by 2 bases and J by 1 base, with 11 bases left in between. The CDR3 DNA follows: TGTGCCAGCAGTTACCAGAGAGCAGGGAACACTGAAGCTTTCTTT. Protein: CASSYQRAGNTEAFF.

This clone was observed a single time. The chain employs TRBV19 and TRBJ1-5; D unclear. From germline, CDR1 is LNHDA and CDR2 SQIVND (reference sequence). The length of the CDR3 is 15 residues. Trimming removed 3 bases from V and 1 base from J, with 10 bases in between. The CDR3 DNA reads TGTGCCAGTAGTATTGGTGAAACGAGCAATCAGCCCCAGCATTTT. Its protein is CASSIGETSNQPQHF.

The V gene is TRBV5-1, the J gene TRBJ2-7, with 9 bases that match TRBD1. Germline V gives CDR1 SGHRS, CDR2 YFSETQ. CDR3 size: 14 residues. V was clipped by 4 bases and J by 1 base; unmatched bases: 3. The CDR3 here is CASSPGQGSYEQYF. DNA for the CDR3: TGCGCCAGCAGCCCGGGACAGGGATCCTACGAGCAGTACTTC.

The chain carries TRBV6-8 and TRBJ2-1, with 8 positions matching TRBD2. Germline lookup yields CDR1 MNHGY and CDR2 SAAAGT. The CDR3 runs 16 residues. After removal of 4 bases from V and 4 bases from J, the junction contained 9 bases not matched to a gene. In DNA, the CDR3 is TGTGCCAGCAGTTTATACGGTAGCGGGGAGTACAATGAGCAGTTCTTC. It codes for CASSLYGSGEYNEQFF.

The rearrangement joins TRBV25-1 to TRBJ1-6; D gene uncertain. This CDR3 has 15 residues. In germline, CDR1 is MGHDK, CDR2 SYGVNS. V lost 6 bases to trimming and J lost 7 bases, with 16 bases between them. The CDR3 bases are TGTGCCAGCAGCGAGGATTCCCATAGGAATTCACCCCTCCACTTT. Translation: CASSEDSHRNSPLHF.

This chain uses TRBV29-1 with TRBJ1-2; D unclear. Trimming took 4 bases from V and 6 from J, leaving 12 bases between them. Germline V lookup: CDR1 SQVTM, CDR2 ANQGSEA. The CDR3 runs 12 residues. In DNA form, the CDR3 reads TGCAGCGTTGGGGAGGGTACGAATGGCTACACCTTC. Translated, it gives CSVGEGTNGYTF. The full variable domain, in which reference TRBV29-1 and TRBJ1-2 provide the parts outside the CDR3, is SAVISQKPSRDICQRGTSLTIQCQVDSQVTMMFWYRQQPGQSLTLIATANQGSEATYESGFVIDKFPISRPNLTFSTLTVSNMSPEDSSIYLCSVGEGTNGYTFGSGTRLTVV.

The chain joins TRBV30 to TRBJ2-3; TRBD2 agrees at 11 bases. CDR3 length equals 12 residues. CDR1 is GTSNPN and CDR2 is SVGIG in the germline V gene (reference sequence). J gave up 15 bases and V 2 bases, and 7 bases lay outside the gene matches. Here the CDR3 reads CAWSKGLAVHYF. CDR3 nucleotide sequence: TGTGCCTGGAGTAAGGGACTAGCGGTCCATTATTTT.